Sequencing of this T cell receptor (beta chain) was carried out in a study of persistence of HIV-infected CD4 T cells. The stimulus was lysate of CMV-infected fibroblasts, approximately 9.6 ug/mL. Memory cells lacking CD40L and CD69 with high CD45RO were sorted. Sequencing used immunoSEQ version 4 in survey mode. Data came from immunoSEQ multiplex PCR; TCRdb stores just in-frame clones and leaves some out. The profile shows approximately 31,000 clones, 82% of them singletons. Germline assignment: CDR1 ENHRY and CDR2 SYGVKD. The CDR3 spans 12 residues. The ends were cut back, 0 bases at V and 9 bases at J, with 7 bases in the middle. A remark on this clone: No antigen is known for it.

The sequenced sample was CD4+ T cells sorted from PBMCs after approximately 18-hour stimulation, obtained from a patient who received antiretroviral therapy. The chain uses TRBV10-3 and TRBJ2-3; D unresolved. This clonotype originated in an adult woman with HIV who was CMV-seropositive. For the CDR3, the DNA is TGTGCCATCAGTGAGTCCACAGCCACGCAGTATTTT. Amino acid sequence: CAISESTATQYF.